The 14 T cell receptor beta chains below come from one sample, sequenced in a study of T cell responses to AZD1222 COVID-19 vaccine. The assay was immunoSEQ multiplex PCR, and TCRdb's table has in-frame clones only and misses some. The data show some 140,000 clones, with roughly 90% seen just once and less than 3.5% held by the top ten. Sequencing used peripheral blood, obtained on day 0 of AZD1222 vaccination. The receptors come from an adult in good health.

This chain joins TRBV9 and TRBJ2-7, with D maybe TRBD1 (6 bases). Germline loops: CDR1 SGDLS, CDR2 YYNGEE. CDR3 length: 14 amino acids. Trimming left V 0 bases short and J 4 bases short, with 11 bases between. The CDR3 here is CASSVAGTPYEQYF. The CDR3 bases are TGTGCCAGCAGCGTAGCAGGGACACCTTACGAGCAGTACTTC.

V is TRBV10-3 and J is TRBJ2-3, with TRBD2 matching over 10 bases. Germline values: CDR1 ENHRY, CDR2 SYGVKD. The V segment lost 10 bases and the J segment 6 bases; nucleotides outside the gene matches: 13. The CDR3 contains 15 residues. CDR3: CATALGVAGGDTQYF. CDR3 nucleotide sequence: TGTGCCACCGCCCTTGGTGTAGCGGGGGGCGATACGCAGTATTTT.

This chain links TRBV19 with TRBJ1-6; D is ambiguous. Germline loops: CDR1 LNHDA, CDR2 SQIVND (reference sequence). The CDR3 loop spans 14 amino acids. V lost 8 bases and J lost 5, with 13 bases in between. CDR3 amino acids: CASRTPGNNSPLHF. As DNA, the CDR3 is TGTGCCAGTCGAACACCGGGGAATAATTCACCCCTCCACTTT.

The chain employs TRBV19 and TRBJ2-1; 7 nucleotides agree with TRBD2. There are 20 residues in the CDR3. J lost 2 bases, V lost 4 bases, and 20 bases had no gene match. Germline assignment: CDR1 LNHDA and CDR2 SQIVND (reference sequence). The CDR3 loop is CASSKSFGGTMSLTYNEQFF. CDR3 nucleotide sequence: TGTGCCAGTAGTAAGTCCTTCGGGGGGACTATGTCCCTTACCTACAATGAGCAGTTCTTC.

Note on this clone: Other nucleotide sequences from this sample produce the same CDR3. The chain combines TRBV5-1 with TRBJ2-7, with D hard to call. The CDR3 is 12 amino acids. Germline V CDR1 and CDR2: SGHRS, YFSETQ. Trimming left V 5 bases short and J 3 bases short, with 9 bases between. The CDR3 loop is CASSLSSYEQYF. The DNA of the CDR3 is TGCGCCAGCAGTTTGTCCAGCTACGAGCAGTACTTC.

This chain joins TRBV28 and TRBJ1-2, with D unresolved. This CDR3 comprises 14 residues. The germline gives CDR1 MDHEN, CDR2 SYDVKM. The V gene lost 3 bases and the J gene lost 8 bases, with 16 bases spanning the gap. DNA of the CDR3: TGTGCCAGCAGTTTCCGCACCATGGGGTCCGGCTACACCTTC. Its translation: CASSFRTMGSGYTF.

This rearrangement joins TRBV9 to TRBJ1-3; the D is unclear. The CDR3 spans 18 residues. Germline V gene lookup returns CDR1 SGDLS and CDR2 YYNGEE. Trimming pared 3 bases from V and 0 bases from J, leaving 19 bases between. CDR3 sequence: CASSATVAGEDSGNTIYF. CDR3 DNA: TGTGCCAGCAGCGCTACGGTGGCAGGTGAAGACTCTGGAAACACCATATATTTT.

This chain connects TRBV10-3 to TRBJ1-3; D is possibly TRBD1 (6 bases). The CDR3 extends over 12 amino acids. Per the germline V gene, CDR1 is ENHRY and CDR2 is SYGVKD. V lost 10 bases and J lost 5, with 12 bases in between. The CDR3 bases are TGTGCCACCCGGGGGGCCCGAAACACCATATATTTT. Its translation: CATRGARNTIYF.

This clone was picked up one time. The chain has TRBV9 and TRBJ2-6; D is tentatively TRBD1 or TRBD2 (5 bases each). The CDR3 has 15 residues. Germline CDR1 SGDLS, CDR2 YYNGEE. V was shortened by 4 bases and J by 0 bases, with 8 bases between the two germline ends. CDR3 amino acids: CASSRGGSGANVLTF. CDR3 coding DNA: TGTGCCAGCAGCCGGGGCGGCTCTGGGGCCAACGTCCTGACTTTC.

The chain is built from TRBV18 and TRBJ2-5; D gene uncertain. Trimming cost V 5 bases and J 3 bases, with 4 bases left between them. Germline lookup yields CDR1 KGHSH and CDR2 LQKENI. This CDR3 contains 11 residues. This CDR3 is CASSIKETQYF. The CDR3 DNA follows: TGTGCCAGCTCAATAAAAGAGACCCAGTACTTC.

This clone was seen only a few times. J is TRBJ1-1 and V is TRBV19, with 7 bases matching TRBD1. V trimming: 5 bases; J trimming: 1 base; junction bases outside the gene matches: 10. Germline assignment: CDR1 LNHDA and CDR2 SQIVND (reference sequence). The CDR3 runs to 16 residues. In DNA form, the CDR3 reads TGTGCCAGTAGTCTCAGACAGGGCGAAGGGAACACTGAAGCTTTCTTT. Translation: CASSLRQGEGNTEAFF.

This clone was counted only a few times. The chain combines TRBV3-1 (or the pseudogene TRBV3-2) with TRBJ1-2; 10 nucleotides match TRBD1. Trimming at V came to 8 bases and at J to 7 bases, leaving 16 bases not matched to a gene. Germline lookup yields CDR1 LGHDT and CDR2 YNNKEL (reference sequence). The CDR3 covers 16 residues. CDR3 coding DNA: TGTGCCAGCTCGGTATCGGGGACAGGGGTTTCGAGTGGCTACACCTTC. This codes for CASSVSGTGVSSGYTF.

The chain has TRBV4-3 and TRBJ1-2, with TRBD1 as a possible D gene (5 bases). The CDR3 extends over 16 amino acids. CDR1 is LGHNA, CDR2 YSLEER, per germline. With 0 bases removed from V and 5 bases from J, the gap between germline ends came to 16 bases. DNA of the CDR3: TGCGCCAGCAGCCAAGATTGGGTCCAGGGTCATTATGGCTACACCTTC. It specifies CASSQDWVQGHYGYTF.

This chain connects TRBV6-6 to TRBJ2-1; 7 bases map to TRBD2. The CDR3 totals 15 residues. Germline V gene data show CDR1 as MNHNY and CDR2 as SVGAGI (reference sequence). J was trimmed by 8 bases and V by 5 bases; bases with no gene match: 12. The CDR3 DNA is TGTGCCAGCAGTCGATCCGGGGGGAAGTTAGATGAGCAGTTCTTC. Translating it yields CASSRSGGKLDEQFF.